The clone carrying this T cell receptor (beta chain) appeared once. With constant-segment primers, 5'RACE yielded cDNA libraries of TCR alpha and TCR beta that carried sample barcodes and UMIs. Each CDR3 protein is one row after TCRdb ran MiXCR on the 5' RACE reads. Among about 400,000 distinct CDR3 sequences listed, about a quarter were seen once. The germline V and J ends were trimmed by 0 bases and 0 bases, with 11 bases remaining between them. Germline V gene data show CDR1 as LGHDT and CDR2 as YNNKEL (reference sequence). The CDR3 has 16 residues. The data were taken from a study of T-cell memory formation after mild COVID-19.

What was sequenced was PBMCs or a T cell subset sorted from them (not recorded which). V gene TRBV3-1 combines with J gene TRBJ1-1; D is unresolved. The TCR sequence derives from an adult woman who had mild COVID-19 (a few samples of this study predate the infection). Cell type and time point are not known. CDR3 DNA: TGTGCCAGCAGCCAAGATACGGCATTCCTGAACACTGAAGCTTTCTTT. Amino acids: CASSQDTAFLNTEAFF.